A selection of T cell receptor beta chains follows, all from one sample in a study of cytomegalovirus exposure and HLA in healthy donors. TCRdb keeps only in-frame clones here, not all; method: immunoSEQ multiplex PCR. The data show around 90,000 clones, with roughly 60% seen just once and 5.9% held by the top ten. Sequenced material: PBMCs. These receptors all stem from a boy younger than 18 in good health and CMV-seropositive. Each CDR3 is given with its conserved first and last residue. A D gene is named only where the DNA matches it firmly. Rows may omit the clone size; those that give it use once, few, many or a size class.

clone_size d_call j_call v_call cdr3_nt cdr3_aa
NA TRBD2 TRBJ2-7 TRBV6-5 TGTGCCAGCAGCCGGACTAGCGGGACTCGCTACGAGCAGTACTTC CASSRTSGTRYEQYF
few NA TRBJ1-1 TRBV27 TGTGCCAGCCATAAACAGAGCATGAACACTGAAGCTTTCTTT CASHKQSMNTEAFF
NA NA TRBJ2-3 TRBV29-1 TGCAGCGTTGCGGGCAGGGAGGCCCCGGATACGCAGTATTTT CSVAGREAPDTQYF
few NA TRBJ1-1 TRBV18 TGTGCCAGCTCACTACCCCCCTTCGAAGGGACACACTTT CASSLPPFEGTHF
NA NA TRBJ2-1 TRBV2 TGTGCCAGCAGTGAAGCCTTCAGGAATGAGCAGTTCTTC CASSEAFRNEQFF
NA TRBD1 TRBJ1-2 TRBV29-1 TGCAGCGTTGTCAATCCGGGACAGGGATCCTATGGCTACACCTTC CSVVNPGQGSYGYTF
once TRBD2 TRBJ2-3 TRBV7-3 TGTGCCAGCAGCTTAAGGCTAGCGGGGAACGCGGATACGCAGTATTTT CASSLRLAGNADTQYF
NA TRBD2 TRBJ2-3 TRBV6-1 TGTGCCAGCAGTGAAGTAGGGTCTAGCGGAAGCACAGATACGCAGTATTTT CASSEVGSSGSTDTQYF
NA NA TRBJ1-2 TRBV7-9 TGTGCCAGCAGCTTAGCGCTTTGGGCAGGGGATGGCTACACCTTC CASSLALWAGDGYTF
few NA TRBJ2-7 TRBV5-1 TGCGCCAGCAGCTTGTTGGGGACTCGGGAGCAGTACTTC CASSLLGTREQYF
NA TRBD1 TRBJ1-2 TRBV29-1 TGCAGCGTTGAAGATAGGACAGGGGGACCCAACTATGGCTACACCTTC CSVEDRTGGPNYGYTF
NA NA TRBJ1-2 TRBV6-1 TGTGCCAGCAACCCACGGGGGTTCTATGGCTACACCTTC CASNPRGFYGYTF
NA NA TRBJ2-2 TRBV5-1 TGCGCCAGCAGGCCCGGGAACGGGGAGCTGTTTTTT CASRPGNGELFF
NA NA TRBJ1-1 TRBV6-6 TGTGCCAGCAGAAAACAGAACACTGAAGCTTTCTTT CASRKQNTEAFF
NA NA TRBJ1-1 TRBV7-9 TGTGCCAGCAGCTTAGATTTGGACAGCAACACTGAAGCTTTCTTT CASSLDLDSNTEAFF
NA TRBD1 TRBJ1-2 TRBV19 TGTGCCAGTAGTGTGACAGGGGGCGGTGATGGCTACACCTTC CASSVTGGGDGYTF
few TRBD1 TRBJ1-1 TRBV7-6 TGTGCCAGCAGCTCGGGACAGGAGAACACTGAAGCTTTCTTT CASSSGQENTEAFF
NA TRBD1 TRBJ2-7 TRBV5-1 TGCGCCAGCAGCTACACCGGGACAGACCCTTACGAGCAGTACTTC CASSYTGTDPYEQYF
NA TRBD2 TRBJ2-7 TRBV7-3 TGTGCCAGCAGCTTAATGGGCGGGAGCGAGGAGGAGCAGTACTTC CASSLMGGSEEEQYF
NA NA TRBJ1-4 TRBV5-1 TGCGCCAGCAGCATGACAGGCGGGACTAATGAAAAACTGTTTTTT CASSMTGGTNEKLFF
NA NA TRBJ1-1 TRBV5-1 TGCGCCAGCAGCTCAAACCCAGGGTCGGACACTGAAGCTTTCTTT CASSSNPGSDTEAFF
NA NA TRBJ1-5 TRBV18 TGTGCCAGCTCACCAGGGGGGGCCGATCAGCCCCAGAATTTT CASSPGGADQPQNF
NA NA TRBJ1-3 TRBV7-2 TGTGCCAGCAGCCCATCCTCTGGAAACACCATATATTTT CASSPSSGNTIYF
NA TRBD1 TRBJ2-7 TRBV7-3 TGTGCCAGCAGCTCCTCACGGGACAGTTTAAAGTACTTC CASSSSRDSLKYF
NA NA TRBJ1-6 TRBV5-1 TGCGCCAGCAGCCCGGAGGACGGGTATTCACCCCTCCACTTT CASSPEDGYSPLHF
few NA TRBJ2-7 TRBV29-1 TGCAGCATTGGGGACACCCCCTACGAGCAGTACTTC CSIGDTPYEQYF
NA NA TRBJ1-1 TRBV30 TGTGCCTGGACCCGGGGGGGGAACACTGAAGCTTTCTTT CAWTRGGNTEAFF
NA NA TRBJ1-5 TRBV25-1 TGTGCCAGCAGTGAATCGGGCAGCCTGCGGGAGCCCCAGAATTTT CASSESGSLREPQNF
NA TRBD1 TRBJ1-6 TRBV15 TGTGCCACCAGCTTCAGGACAGGAGGAAATTCACCCCTCAACTTT CATSFRTGGNSPLNF
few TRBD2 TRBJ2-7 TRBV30 TGTGCCTGGAGTGTACACCTAGCGGGAGGCGGTAAGCAGTACTTC CAWSVHLAGGGKQYF
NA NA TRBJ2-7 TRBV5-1 TGCGCCAGCAGCTTGGACCCCAGTTTGCAGTACTTC CASSLDPSLQYF
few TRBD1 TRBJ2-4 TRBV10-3 TGTGCCATATCGCCGGGACAGGGGGACATTCAGTACTTC CAISPGQGDIQYF
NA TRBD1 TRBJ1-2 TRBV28 TGTGCCAGCAGAATACAGGGGGCAAGGGACTATGGCTACACCTTC CASRIQGARDYGYTF
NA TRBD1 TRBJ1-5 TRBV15 TGTGCCACCAGCAGAATGGACAGGGGCCTTAATCAGCCCCAGCATTTT CATSRMDRGLNQPQHF
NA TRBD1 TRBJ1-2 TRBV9 TGTGCCAGCAGCTCCAGGACAGGGGAAAACACTAACTATGGCTACACCTTC CASSSRTGENTNYGYTF
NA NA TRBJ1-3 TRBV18 TGTGCCAGCTCACCCGGGGGCTCTGGAAACACCATATATTTT CASSPGGSGNTIYF
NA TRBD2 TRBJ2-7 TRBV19 TGTGCCAGTAGTCCCCAGACTAGCGGGAGGTATACCTACGAGCAGTACTTC CASSPQTSGRYTYEQYF
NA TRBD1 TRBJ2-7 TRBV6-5 TGTGCCTCAAAAGGGGACAGTTCAGGGCTTAACGAGCAGTACTTC CASKGDSSGLNEQYF
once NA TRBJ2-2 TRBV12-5 TGTGCTAGTGGTTCCCCTGGAGGGACCGGGGAGCTGTTTTTT CASGSPGGTGELFF
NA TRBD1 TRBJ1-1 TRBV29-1 TGCAGCGCCCAACAGGGGGCTGGGACTGAAGCTTTCTTT CSAQQGAGTEAFF
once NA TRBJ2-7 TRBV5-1 TGCGCCAGCAGCCATCCACTCGAGCAGTACTTC CASSHPLEQYF
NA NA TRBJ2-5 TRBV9 TGTGCCAGCAGCGCTGGGGCTAATCGGGAAGAGACCCAGTACTTC CASSAGANREETQYF
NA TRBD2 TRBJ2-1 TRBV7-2 TGTGCCAGCAGCTTAAAGCGGGAGGCCTACAATGAGCAGTTCTTC CASSLKREAYNEQFF
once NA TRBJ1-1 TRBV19 TGTGCCAGTAGTATGCAGGGCATCACTGAAGCTTTCTTT CASSMQGITEAFF
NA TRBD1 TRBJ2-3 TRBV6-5 TGTGCCAGCAGCACCGGGACAGGGCTCACAGATACGCAGTATTTT CASSTGTGLTDTQYF
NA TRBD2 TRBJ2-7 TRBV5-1 TGCGCCAGCAGCCCCATCCTAGCGGGGGAAAACTACGAGCAGTACTTC CASSPILAGENYEQYF
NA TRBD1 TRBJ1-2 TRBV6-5 TGTGCCAGCAAATCAAAGGGGGCTGGTGGCTACACCTTC CASKSKGAGGYTF
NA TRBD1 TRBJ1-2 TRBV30 TGTGCCTGGGACCAGGGACAGGGGGCATACTATGGCTACACCTTC CAWDQGQGAYYGYTF
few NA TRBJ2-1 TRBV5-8 TGTGCCAGCAGCTTTTCGGGTAGCCCCTACAATGAGCAGTTCTTC CASSFSGSPYNEQFF
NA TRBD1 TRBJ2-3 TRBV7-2 TGTGCCAGCAGCGCGAGGGACAGGGGCTCAGATACGCAGTATTTT CASSARDRGSDTQYF
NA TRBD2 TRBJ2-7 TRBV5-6 TGTGCCAGCAGCGGGGGGGTTCGAGGGGCGGGTTACGAGCAGTACTTC CASSGGVRGAGYEQYF
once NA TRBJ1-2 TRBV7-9 TGTGCCAGCAGACCCGGGACAACTAACTATGGCTACACCTTC CASRPGTTNYGYTF
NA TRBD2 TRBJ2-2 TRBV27 TGTGCCAGCCTACCGGGACTAGCGGGGGCCGGGGAGCTGTTTTTT CASLPGLAGAGELFF
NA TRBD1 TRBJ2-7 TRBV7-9 TGTGCCAGCAGCCCGACTATCCCGGGACAGGGTGTCTACGAGCAGTACTTC CASSPTIPGQGVYEQYF